The entry that follows covers one T cell receptor (beta chain) sequence. The sample originates from a study of blood T cell repertoires in COVID-19. Background on the study: PBMCs, B-cell-depleted T cells, or T cells provided the cDNA or gDNA that made up the material.

In the source study's methods: Reference gene primers were amplified, and this amplification served to estimate nucleated cell counts. Assay: immunoSEQ multiplex PCR; the TCRdb copy retains only in-frame clones and omits some. V and J calls and clone size come straight from that table; D and trimming were deduced from the DNA. The sample has 90,000 or so clones; about 71% are singletons. The sequenced sample was peripheral blood. The sequence derives from a woman aged 60-75 years in a cohort sampled during active or convalescent COVID-19.

The DNA for the CDR3 is TGTGCCAGCAGTCTTACAGGGGTTAGGGGCGATGGCTACACCTTC. This gives the protein CASSLTGVRGDGYTF. The chain joins TRBV27 to TRBJ1-2; the match to TRBD1 covers 7 bases. The CDR3 totals 15 residues. With V trimmed by 5 bases and J by 6 bases, 12 bases remained unmatched. CDR1 is MNHEY and CDR2 is SMNVEV in the germline V gene (reference sequence).